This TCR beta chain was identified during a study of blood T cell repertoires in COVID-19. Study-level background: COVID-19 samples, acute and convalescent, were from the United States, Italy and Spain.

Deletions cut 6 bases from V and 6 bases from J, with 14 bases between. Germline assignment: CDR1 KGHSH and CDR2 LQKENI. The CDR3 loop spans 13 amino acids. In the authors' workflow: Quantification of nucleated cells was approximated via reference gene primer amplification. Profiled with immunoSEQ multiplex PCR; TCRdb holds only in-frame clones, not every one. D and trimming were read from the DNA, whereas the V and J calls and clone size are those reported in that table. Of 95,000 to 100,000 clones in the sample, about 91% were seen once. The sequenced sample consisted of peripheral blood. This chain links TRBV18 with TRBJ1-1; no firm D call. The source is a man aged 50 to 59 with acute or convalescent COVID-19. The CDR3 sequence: CASSRDGYAEAFF. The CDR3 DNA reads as TGTGCCAGCTCCCGGGATGGTTACGCTGAAGCTTTCTTT. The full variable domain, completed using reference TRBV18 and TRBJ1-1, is NAGVMQNPRHLVRRRGQEARLRCSPMKGHSHVYWYRQLPEEGLKFMVYLQKENIIDESGMPKERFSAEFPKEGPSILRIQQVVRGDSAAYFCASSRDGYAEAFFGQGTRLTVV.